These T cell receptor beta chains were read from a single sample in a study of T cell responses to AZD1222 COVID-19 vaccine. TCRdb's table, derived via immunoSEQ multiplex PCR, lists solely in-frame clones and lacks some. The data show about 89,000 clones, 90% to 95% seen once. Material: peripheral blood, obtained 28 days after the second AZD1222 dose. Receptors were obtained from an adult who received the AZD1222 COVID-19 vaccine. The CDR3 runs from the conserved cysteine through the conserved F or W. Fields, in order: D gene, J gene, V gene, clone size, CDR3 protein, CDR3 DNA. A D gene is named only where the DNA matches it firmly. A clone size is listed for some rows: how often the clone was seen (once, few, many), or a class if it is expanded.

>.|TRBJ2-7|TRBV2|.
CASSSQDEQYF
TGTGCCAGCAGTTCCCAGGACGAGCAGTACTTC
>TRBD1|TRBJ1-2|TRBV28|.
CASSLGQVLGYGYTF
TGTGCCAGCAGTTTAGGACAGGTCCTGGGATATGGCTACACCTTC
>.|TRBJ1-6|TRBV6-5|once
CASSYSWQGNNSPLHF
TGTGCCAGCAGTTACTCTTGGCAGGGTAATAATTCACCCCTCCACTTT
>.|TRBJ1-1|TRBV3-1/TRBV3-2|.
CASSLDWGDTEAFF
TGTGCCAGCAGCCTCGACTGGGGGGACACTGAAGCTTTCTTT
>.|TRBJ1-4|TRBV19|.
CASSSGTSEKLFF
TGTGCCAGTAGTTCCGGGACAAGTGAAAAACTGTTTTTT
>.|TRBJ1-6|TRBV2|.
CASSGRRVNSPLHF
TGTGCCAGCAGTGGTCGCAGGGTCAATTCACCCCTCCACTTT
>.|TRBJ2-7|TRBV5-4|.
CASSHISSYEQYF
TGTGCCAGCAGCCATATTAGCTCCTACGAGCAGTACTTC
>.|TRBJ2-2|TRBV18|.
CASSPRFSGVGTGELFF
TGTGCCAGCTCCCCCCGGTTCTCGGGAGTGGGGACCGGGGAGCTGTTTTTT
>.|TRBJ1-1|TRBV5-1|.
CASSLVASNTEAFF
TGCGCCAGCAGCTTGGTTGCGTCGAACACTGAAGCTTTCTTT
>.|TRBJ1-4|TRBV6-5|.
CASRKDIWNEKLFF
TGTGCCAGCAGAAAGGACATCTGGAATGAAAAACTGTTTTTT